This T cell receptor beta chain is drawn from a study of monozygotic twins with inflammatory bowel disease. General study results and limits: Any single strong signal or clonotype tied to IBD lacked support. Whereas healthy co-twins had higher TCRbeta diversity (inverse Simpson), IBD patients had lower diversity.

As for this clonotype: Its matching antigen is unknown.

The CDR3 sequence is 18 residues long. The germline gives CDR1 SGHRS, CDR2 YFSETQ. Two nested PCRs, approximately 17 and 9 cycles, amplified TCRalpha and TCRbeta cDNA. Reprocessing the 5' RACE reads, TCRdb reports a single entry for every CDR3 protein and omits DNA. Its table lists over 100,000 distinct CDR3 sequences. Blood, under 3 ml, was drawn per donor. This clonotype originated in a human donor with ulcerative colitis or Crohn's disease, or a healthy co-twin of an affected twin (not recorded which). Sequencing was carried out using blood. The chain couples TRBV5-1 to TRBJ2-3; TCRdb lists TRBD2, though no DNA is available to test this call. CDR3 sequence: CASSLGTTSGGLTDTQYF.